This T cell receptor beta chain was sequenced during a study of cytomegalovirus exposure and HLA in healthy donors. Study-wide points: Looking again later, the authors saw that most CMV-associated TCR beta chains seemed HLA-restricted.

13 Jbeta primers and 60 Vbeta primers were used for the PCR. Generated by immunoSEQ multiplex PCR, the TCRdb table keeps only in-frame clones and is missing some. The sample yields approximately 160,000 clones, more than 70% seen once. Germline V gives CDR1 SEHNR, CDR2 FQNEAQ (reference sequence). V was trimmed by 1 base and J by 7 bases, leaving 7 bases between them. The CDR3 sequence is 13 residues long. As to this clone: Its antigen is not identified.

The sequence came from a male donor in good health and CMV-seronegative. The chain is built from TRBV7-9 and TRBJ1-4; no clear D gene. Sequences were obtained from PBMCs. The CDR3 spells CASSLGPGEKLFF. As DNA, the CDR3 is TGTGCCAGCAGCTTAGGGCCTGGTGAAAAACTGTTTTTT.